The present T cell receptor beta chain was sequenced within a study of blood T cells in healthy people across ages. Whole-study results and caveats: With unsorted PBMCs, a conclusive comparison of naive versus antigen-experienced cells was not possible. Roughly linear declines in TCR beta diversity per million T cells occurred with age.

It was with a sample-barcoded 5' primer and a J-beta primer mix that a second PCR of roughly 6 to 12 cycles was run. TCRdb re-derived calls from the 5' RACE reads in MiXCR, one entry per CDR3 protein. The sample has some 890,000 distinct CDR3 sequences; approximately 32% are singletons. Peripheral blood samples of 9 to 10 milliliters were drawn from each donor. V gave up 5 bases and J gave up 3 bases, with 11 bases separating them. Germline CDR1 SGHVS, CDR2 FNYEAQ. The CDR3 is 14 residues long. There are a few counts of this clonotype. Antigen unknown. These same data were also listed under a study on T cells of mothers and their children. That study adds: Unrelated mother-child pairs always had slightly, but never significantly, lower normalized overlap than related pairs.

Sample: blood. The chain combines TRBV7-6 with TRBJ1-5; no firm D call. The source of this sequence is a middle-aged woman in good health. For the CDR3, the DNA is TGTGCCAGCAGCCCCCTGGGCCTCAATCAGCCCCAGCATTTT. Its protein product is CASSPLGLNQPQHF.